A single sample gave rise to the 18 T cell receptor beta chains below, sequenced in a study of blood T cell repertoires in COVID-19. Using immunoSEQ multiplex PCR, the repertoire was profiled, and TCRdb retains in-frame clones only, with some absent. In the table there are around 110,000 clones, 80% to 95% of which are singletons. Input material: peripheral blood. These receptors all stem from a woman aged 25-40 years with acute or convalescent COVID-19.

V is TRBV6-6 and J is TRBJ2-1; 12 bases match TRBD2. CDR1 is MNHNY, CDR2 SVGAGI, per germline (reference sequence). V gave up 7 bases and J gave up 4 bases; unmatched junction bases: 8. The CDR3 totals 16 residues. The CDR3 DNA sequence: TGTGCCAGCACCCTTCTAGCGGGAGGGGGGTACAATGAGCAGTTCTTC. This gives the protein CASTLLAGGGYNEQFF.

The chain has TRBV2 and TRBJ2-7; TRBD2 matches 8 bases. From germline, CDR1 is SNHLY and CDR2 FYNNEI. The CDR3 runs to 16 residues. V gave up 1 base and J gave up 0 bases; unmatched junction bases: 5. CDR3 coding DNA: TGTGCCAGCAGTGAAGAGAGCGGGAGACTCTCCTACGAGCAGTACTTC. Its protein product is CASSEESGRLSYEQYF.

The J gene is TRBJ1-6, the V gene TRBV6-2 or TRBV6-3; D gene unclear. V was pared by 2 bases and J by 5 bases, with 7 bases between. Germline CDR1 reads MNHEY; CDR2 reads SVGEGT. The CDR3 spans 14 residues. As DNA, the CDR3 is TGTGCCAGCAGTTACGGCCATAATAATTCACCCCTCCACTTT. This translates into CASSYGHNNSPLHF.

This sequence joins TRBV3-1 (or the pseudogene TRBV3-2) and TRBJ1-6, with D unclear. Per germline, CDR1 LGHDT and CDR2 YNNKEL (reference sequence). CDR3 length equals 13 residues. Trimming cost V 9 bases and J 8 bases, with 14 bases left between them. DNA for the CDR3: TGTGCCAGTACGAGGGCAGTGGATTCACCCCTCCACTTT. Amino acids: CASTRAVDSPLHF.

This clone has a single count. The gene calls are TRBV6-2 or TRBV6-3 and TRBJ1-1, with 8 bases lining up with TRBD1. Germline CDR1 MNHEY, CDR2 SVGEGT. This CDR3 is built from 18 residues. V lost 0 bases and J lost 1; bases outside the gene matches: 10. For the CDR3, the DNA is TGTGCCAGCAGTTACTCGACGGACAGGGTACGTTGGAACACTGAAGCTTTCTTT. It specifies CASSYSTDRVRWNTEAFF.

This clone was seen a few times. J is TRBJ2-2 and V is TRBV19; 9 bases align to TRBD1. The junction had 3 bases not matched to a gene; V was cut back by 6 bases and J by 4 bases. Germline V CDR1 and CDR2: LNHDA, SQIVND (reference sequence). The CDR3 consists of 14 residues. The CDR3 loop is CASRGTGITGELFF. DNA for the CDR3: TGTGCCAGTAGAGGGACAGGGATCACCGGGGAGCTGTTTTTT.

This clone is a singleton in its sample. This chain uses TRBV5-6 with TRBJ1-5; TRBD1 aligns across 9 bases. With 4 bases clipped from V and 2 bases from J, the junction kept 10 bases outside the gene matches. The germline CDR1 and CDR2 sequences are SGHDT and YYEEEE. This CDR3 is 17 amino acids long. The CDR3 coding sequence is TGTGCCAGCAGCGCGGAGGGGACAGGGACCGGCAATCAGCCCCAGCATTTT. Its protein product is CASSAEGTGTGNQPQHF.

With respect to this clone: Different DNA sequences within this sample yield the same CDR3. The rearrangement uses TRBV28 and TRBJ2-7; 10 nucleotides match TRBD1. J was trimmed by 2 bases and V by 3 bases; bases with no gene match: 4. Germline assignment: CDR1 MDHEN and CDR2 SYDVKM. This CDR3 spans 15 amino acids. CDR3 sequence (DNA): TGTGCCAGCAGTTTCCCGGGACAGGGGCCCTACGAGCAGTACTTC. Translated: CASSFPGQGPYEQYF.

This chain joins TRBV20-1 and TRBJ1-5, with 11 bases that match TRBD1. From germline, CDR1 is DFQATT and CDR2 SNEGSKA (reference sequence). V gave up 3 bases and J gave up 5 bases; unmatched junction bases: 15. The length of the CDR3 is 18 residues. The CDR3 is CSASPYRERTGGYQPQHF. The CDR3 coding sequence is TGCAGTGCTAGTCCCTATCGGGAAAGGACAGGGGGCTATCAGCCCCAGCATTTT.

The CDR3 region is CASSVRTGTNEKLFF. The CDR3 bases are TGTGCCAGCAGCGTACGGACAGGGACGAATGAAAAACTGTTTTTT. The V and J genes are TRBV7-2 and TRBJ1-4, with 8 bases that match TRBD1. CDR1 is SGHTA and CDR2 is FQGNSA in the germline V gene. Trimming took 5 bases from V and 5 from J; bases not matched to a gene: 7. The CDR3 extends over 15 amino acids.

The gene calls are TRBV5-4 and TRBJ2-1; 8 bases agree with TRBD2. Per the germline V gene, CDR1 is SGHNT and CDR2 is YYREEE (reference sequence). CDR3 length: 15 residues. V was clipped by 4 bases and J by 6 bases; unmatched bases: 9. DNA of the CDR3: TGTGCCAGCAGCAACGGACTAGCTGTCGGCAATGAGCAGTTCTTC. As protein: CASSNGLAVGNEQFF.

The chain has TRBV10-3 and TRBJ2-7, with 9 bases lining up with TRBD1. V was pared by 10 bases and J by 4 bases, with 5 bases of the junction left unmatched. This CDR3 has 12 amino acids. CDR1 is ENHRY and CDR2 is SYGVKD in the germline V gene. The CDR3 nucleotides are TGTGCCACCAAGGGACAGGGTTACGAGCAGTACTTC. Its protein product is CATKGQGYEQYF.

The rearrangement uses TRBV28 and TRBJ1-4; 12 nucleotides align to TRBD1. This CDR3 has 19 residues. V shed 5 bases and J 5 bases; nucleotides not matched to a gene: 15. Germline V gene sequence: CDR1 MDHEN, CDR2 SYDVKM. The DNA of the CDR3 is TGTGCCAGCAGTCCCACCCTACCGGGACAGGGGGCATCAAATGAAAAACTGTTTTTT. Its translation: CASSPTLPGQGASNEKLFF.

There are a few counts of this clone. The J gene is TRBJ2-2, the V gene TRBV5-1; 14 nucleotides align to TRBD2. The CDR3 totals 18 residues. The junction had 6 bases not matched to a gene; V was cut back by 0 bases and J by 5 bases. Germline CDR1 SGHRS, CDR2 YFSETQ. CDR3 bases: TGCGCCAGCAGCTTGGTGGGACTAGCGGGAGCCACTACCGGGGAGCTGTTTTTT. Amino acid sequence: CASSLVGLAGATTGELFF.

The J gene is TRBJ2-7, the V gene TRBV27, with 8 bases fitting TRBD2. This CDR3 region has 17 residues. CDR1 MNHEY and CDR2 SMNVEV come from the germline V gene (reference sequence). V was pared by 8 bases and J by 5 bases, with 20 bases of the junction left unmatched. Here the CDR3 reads CASSLWAGTRYPDEQYF. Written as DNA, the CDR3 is TGTGCCAGCTCGCTTTGGGCAGGGACTAGGTATCCTGACGAGCAGTACTTC.

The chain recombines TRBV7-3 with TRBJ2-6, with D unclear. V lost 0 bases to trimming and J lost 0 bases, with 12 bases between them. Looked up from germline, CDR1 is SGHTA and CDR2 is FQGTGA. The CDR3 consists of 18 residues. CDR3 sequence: CASSLTYLRFSGANVLTF. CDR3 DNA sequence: TGTGCCAGCAGCTTAACGTACCTCCGGTTCTCTGGGGCCAACGTCCTGACTTTC.

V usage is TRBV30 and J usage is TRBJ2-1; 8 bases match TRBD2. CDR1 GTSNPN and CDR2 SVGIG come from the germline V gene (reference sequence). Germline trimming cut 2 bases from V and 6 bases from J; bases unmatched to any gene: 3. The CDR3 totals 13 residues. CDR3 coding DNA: TGTGCCTGGAGTCGGGCGGGAGGCAATGAGCAGTTCTTC. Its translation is CAWSRAGGNEQFF. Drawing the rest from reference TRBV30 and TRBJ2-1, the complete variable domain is SQTIHQWPATLVQPVGSPLSLECTVEGTSNPNLYWYRQAAGRGLQLLFYSVGIGQISSEVPQNLSASRPQDRQFILSSKKLLLSDSGFYLCAWSRAGGNEQFFGPGTRLTVL.

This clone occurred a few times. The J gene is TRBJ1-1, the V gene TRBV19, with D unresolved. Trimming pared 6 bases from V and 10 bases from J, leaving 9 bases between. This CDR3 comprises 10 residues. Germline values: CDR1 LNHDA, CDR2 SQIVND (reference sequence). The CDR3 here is CASRAGTAFF. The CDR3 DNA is TGTGCCAGTAGGGCTGGCACAGCTTTCTTT.